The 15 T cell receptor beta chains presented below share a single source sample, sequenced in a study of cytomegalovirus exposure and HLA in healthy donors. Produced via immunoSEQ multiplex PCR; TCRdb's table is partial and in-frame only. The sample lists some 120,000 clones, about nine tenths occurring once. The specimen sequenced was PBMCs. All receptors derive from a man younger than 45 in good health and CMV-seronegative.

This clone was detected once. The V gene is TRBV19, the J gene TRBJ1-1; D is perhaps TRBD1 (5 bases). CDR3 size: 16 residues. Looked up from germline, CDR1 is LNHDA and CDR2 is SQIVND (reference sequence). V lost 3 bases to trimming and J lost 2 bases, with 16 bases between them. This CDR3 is CASSIRAGRQNTEAFF. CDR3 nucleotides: TGTGCCAGTAGTATCCGGGCGGGGCGCCAAAACACTGAAGCTTTCTTT. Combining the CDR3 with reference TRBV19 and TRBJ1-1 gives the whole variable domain DGGITQSPKYLFRKEGQNVTLSCEQNLNHDAMYWYRQDPGQGLRLIYYSQIVNDFQKGDIAEGYSVSREKKESFPLTVTSAQKNPTAFYLCASSIRAGRQNTEAFFGQGTRLTVV.

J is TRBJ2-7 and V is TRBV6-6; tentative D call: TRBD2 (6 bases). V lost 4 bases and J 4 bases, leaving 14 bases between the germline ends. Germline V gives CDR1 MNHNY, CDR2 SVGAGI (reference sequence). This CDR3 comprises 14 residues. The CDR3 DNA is TGTGCCAGCAGTTTCGGACGGGGGTATTACGAGCAGTACTTC. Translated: CASSFGRGYYEQYF.

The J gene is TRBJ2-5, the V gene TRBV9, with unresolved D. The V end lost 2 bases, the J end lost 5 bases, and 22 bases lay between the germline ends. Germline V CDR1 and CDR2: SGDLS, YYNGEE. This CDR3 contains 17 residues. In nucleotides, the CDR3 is TGTGCCAGCAGCGTCGCAACCGATACTCTAGGTGAGGAGACCCAGTACTTC. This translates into CASSVATDTLGEETQYF.

The CDR3 loop reads CASSAQGSDTQYF. Written as DNA, the CDR3 is TGTGCCAGCAGTGCACAGGGGTCAGATACGCAGTATTTT. V usage is TRBV2 and J usage is TRBJ2-3; 7 positions agree with TRBD1. Unmatched junction bases numbered 2, after V lost 4 bases and J lost 4 bases. Germline values: CDR1 SNHLY, CDR2 FYNNEI. The CDR3 is 13 residues long.

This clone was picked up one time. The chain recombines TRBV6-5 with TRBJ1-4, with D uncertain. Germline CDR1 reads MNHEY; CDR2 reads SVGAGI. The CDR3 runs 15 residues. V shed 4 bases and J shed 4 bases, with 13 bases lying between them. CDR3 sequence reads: CASSSFRQSNEKLFF. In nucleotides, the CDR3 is TGTGCCAGCAGTTCCTTCCGACAAAGTAATGAAAAACTGTTTTTT.

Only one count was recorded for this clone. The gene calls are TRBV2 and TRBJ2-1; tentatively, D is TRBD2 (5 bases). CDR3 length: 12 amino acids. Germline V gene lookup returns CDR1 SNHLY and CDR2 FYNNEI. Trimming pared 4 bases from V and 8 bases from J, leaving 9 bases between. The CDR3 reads CASSGLLDEQFF. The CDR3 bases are TGTGCCAGCAGTGGACTACTGGATGAGCAGTTCTTC.

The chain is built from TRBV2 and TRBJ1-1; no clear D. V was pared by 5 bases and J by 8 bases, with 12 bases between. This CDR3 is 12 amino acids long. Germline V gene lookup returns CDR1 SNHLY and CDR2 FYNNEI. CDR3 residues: CASSSVSAEAFF. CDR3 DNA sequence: TGTGCCAGCAGTTCGGTTTCTGCCGAAGCTTTCTTT. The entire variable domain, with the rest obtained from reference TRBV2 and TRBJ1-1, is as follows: EPEVTQTPSHQVTQMGQEVILRCVPISNHLYFYWYRQILGQKVEFLVSFYNNEISEKSEIFDDQFSVERPDGSNFTLKIRSTKLEDSAMYFCASSSVSAEAFFGQGTRLTVV.

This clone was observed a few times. The CDR3 loop is CASRPLRGRIGYTF. CDR3 bases: TGTGCCAGCAGACCTCTCAGGGGGCGGATTGGCTACACCTTC. The chain recombines TRBV6-5 with TRBJ1-2; 8 bases line up with TRBD1. Germline V lookup: CDR1 MNHEY, CDR2 SVGAGI. CDR3 length: 14 residues. The V and J ends lost 6 bases and 7 bases, in that order; junction bases with no gene match: 10.

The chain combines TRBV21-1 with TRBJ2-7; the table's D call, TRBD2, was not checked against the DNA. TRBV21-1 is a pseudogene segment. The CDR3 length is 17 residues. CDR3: CASSKSELAGGPYEQYF. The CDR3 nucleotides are TGTGCCAGCAGCAAATCCGAACTAGCGGGGGGTCCCTACGAGCAGTACTTC.

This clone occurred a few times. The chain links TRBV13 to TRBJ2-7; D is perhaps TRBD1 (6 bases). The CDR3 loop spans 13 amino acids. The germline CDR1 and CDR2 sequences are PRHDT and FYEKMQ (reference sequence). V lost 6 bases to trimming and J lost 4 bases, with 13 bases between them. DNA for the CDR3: TGTGCCAGCAGAAAACAGGGTGTGTACGAGCAGTACTTC. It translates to CASRKQGVYEQYF. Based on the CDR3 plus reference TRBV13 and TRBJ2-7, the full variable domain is AAGVIQSPRHLIKEKRETATLKCYPIPRHDTVYWYQQGPGQDPQFLISFYEKMQSDKGSIPDRFSAQQFSDYHSELNMSSLELGDSALYFCASRKQGVYEQYFGPGTRLTVT.

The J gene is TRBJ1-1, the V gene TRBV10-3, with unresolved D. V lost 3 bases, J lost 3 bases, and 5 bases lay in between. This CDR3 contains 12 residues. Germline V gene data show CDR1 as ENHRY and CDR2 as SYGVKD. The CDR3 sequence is CAISEIDTEAFF. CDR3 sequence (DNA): TGTGCCATCAGTGAAATCGACACTGAAGCTTTCTTT.

CDR3 protein: CASSSRQGRNQPQHF. The CDR3 region has the DNA TGTGCCAGCAGTTCAAGACAGGGGAGGAATCAGCCCCAGCATTTT. The rearrangement links TRBV6-6 to TRBJ1-5, with 8 positions matching TRBD1. The CDR3 contains 15 residues. V lost 4 bases to trimming and J lost 4 bases; unmatched junction nucleotides: 6. Germline CDR1 is MNHNY and CDR2 is SVGAGI (reference sequence).

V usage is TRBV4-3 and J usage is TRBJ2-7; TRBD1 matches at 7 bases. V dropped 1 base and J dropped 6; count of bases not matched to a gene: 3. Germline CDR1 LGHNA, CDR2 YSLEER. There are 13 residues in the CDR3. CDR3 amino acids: CASSQGGGSEQYF. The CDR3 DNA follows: TGCGCCAGCAGCCAAGGAGGGGGCAGCGAGCAGTACTTC.

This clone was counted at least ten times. Here the CDR3 DNA reads TGTGCCAGCAGCTTAGATGGGCGGGAAGGGAACACTGAAGCTTTCTTT. The encoded protein is CASSLDGREGNTEAFF. The V gene is TRBV11-3, the J gene TRBJ1-1; D remains ambiguous. CDR3 size: 16 residues. The V end lost 0 bases, the J end lost 1 base, and 12 bases lay between the germline ends. Germline values: CDR1 SGHNT, CDR2 YENEEA.

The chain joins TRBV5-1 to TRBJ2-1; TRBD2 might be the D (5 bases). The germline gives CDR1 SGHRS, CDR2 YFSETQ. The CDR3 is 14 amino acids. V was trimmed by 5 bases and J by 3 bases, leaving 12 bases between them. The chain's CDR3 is CASRDLTNYNEQFF. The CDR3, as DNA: TGCGCCAGCAGGGACCTGACTAACTACAATGAGCAGTTCTTC.